In its sample, the clone carrying this T cell receptor beta chain was seen once. Its matching antigen is unknown. This may be a read error, as it is one base from a much larger clone. The CDR3 consists of 15 residues. Trimming shortened V by 6 bases and J by 6 bases, and 22 bases separated the two germline ends. Looked up from germline, CDR1 is SQVTM and CDR2 is ANQGSEA. This entry comes from a study of T cells after yellow fever vaccination. General study findings and limits: The appearance of a small share of clonotypes in both CD4 and CD8 compartments was observed.

5'RACE template switching generated TCR cDNA, adding a universal primer site and UMIs. MiXCR, applied by TCRdb to the 5' RACE reads, yields one record per CDR3 protein. The sample consists of about 210,000 distinct CDR3 sequences, approximately 6.8% of them appearing once. V gene TRBV29-1 combines with J gene TRBJ2-3, with D possibly matching TRBD1 (5 bases). The sample was CD4+ T cells sorted from PBMCs, taken on the day of the yellow fever booster vaccination. This receptor was identified in a man aged 25-45 years who received the YFV17D yellow fever vaccine. The CDR3, as DNA: TGCAGCGTCTCTACTGGACGCACAGGTCAGGATACGCAGTATTTT. It is translated as CSVSTGRTGQDTQYF.